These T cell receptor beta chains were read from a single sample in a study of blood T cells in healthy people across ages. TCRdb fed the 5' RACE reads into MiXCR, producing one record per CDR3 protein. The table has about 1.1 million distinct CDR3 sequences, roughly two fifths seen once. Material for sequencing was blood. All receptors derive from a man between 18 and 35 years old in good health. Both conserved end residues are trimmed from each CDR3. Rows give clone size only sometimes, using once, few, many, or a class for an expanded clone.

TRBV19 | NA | ASETSGGLTDTQY
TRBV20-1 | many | SAREYFQETQY
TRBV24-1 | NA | ATSDLGKGSGEQF
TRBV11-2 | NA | ASSPYRGDTEAF
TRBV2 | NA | ASRAPRDRDMNTEAF
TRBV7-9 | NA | ASSLVGRSDYGYT
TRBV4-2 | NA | ASSQRGVGTGGPYEQY
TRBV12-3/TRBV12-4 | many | ASSLSRGADTQY
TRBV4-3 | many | ASSQDVGDNQETQY
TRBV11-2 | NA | ASSLVQGLFNEQY
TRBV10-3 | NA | AISAIMGQPQH
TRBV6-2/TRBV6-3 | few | ASSHKSVNYGYT
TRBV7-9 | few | ASSSGTGAINQPQH
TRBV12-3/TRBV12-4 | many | ASSLALESETF
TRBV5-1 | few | ASSLGPQGISEEQY
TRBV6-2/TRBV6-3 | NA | ASSRGLQGYEQY
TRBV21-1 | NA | ARGTLLCGYT
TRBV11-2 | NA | ASSSIQGSLGEQY
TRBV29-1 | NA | SVRDGAGELF
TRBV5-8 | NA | ASSSLYTGELF
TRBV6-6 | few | ASSYSTRDQETQY
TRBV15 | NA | ATSRDPDPKETQY
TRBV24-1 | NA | AASQTRQGGNQPQH
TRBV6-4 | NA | ARPSGGNQPQH
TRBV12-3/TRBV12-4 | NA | ASTPVGNYGYT
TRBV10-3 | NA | ATSAGWDSRDGYT
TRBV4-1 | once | ANSQGQRNEKLF
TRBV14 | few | ASSQEADSYEQY
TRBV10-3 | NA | AISESGRQEAQY
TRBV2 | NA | ASSGQGINGYT
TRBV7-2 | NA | ASSLAEGSYGYT
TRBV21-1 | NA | ASSKDRRIGGATEAF
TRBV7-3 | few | ASSLRGTSLSGVADTQY
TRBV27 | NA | ASSLSAYRDLNTEAF
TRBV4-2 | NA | ASSQDHQDFYEQY
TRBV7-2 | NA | ASSLDRAGGFNEQY
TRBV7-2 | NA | ASSAQGRTEAF
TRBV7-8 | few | ASSWGTGNEKLF
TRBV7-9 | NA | ASSGPPPGQDNYGYT
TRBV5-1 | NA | ASSLDSVAGGYNSPLH
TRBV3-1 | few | ASSQDPVNTEAF